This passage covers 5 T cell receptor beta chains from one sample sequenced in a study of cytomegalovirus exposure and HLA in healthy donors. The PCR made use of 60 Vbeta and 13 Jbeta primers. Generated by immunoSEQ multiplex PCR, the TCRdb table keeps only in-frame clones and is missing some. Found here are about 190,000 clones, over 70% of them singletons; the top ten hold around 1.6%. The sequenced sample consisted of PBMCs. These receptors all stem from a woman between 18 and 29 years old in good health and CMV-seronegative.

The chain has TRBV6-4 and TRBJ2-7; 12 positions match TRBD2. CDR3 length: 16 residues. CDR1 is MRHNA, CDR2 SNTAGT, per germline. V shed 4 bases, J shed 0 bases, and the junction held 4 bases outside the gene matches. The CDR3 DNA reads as TGTGCCAGCAGTGGACCGACTAGCGGGAGCTCCTACGAGCAGTACTTC. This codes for CASSGPTSGSSYEQYF.

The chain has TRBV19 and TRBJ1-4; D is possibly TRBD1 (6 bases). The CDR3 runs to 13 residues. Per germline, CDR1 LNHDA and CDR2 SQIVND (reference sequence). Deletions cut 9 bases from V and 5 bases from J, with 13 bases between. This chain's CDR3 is CASSGTRNEKLFF. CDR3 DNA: TGTGCCAGCAGCGGGACACGGAATGAAAAACTGTTTTTT.

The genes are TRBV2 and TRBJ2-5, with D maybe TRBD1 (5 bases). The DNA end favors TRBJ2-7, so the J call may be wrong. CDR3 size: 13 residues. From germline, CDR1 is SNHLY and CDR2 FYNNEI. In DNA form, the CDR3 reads TGTGCCAGCAGTGTTCAGGGCACCTACGAGCAGTACTTC. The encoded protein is CASSVQGTYEQYF.

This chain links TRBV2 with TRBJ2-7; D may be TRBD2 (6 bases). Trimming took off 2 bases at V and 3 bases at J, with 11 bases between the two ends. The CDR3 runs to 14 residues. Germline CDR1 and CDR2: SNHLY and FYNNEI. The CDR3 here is CASSESSTSYEQYF. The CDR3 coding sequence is TGTGCCAGCAGTGAAAGTTCGACTAGCTACGAGCAGTACTTC.

CDR3 in amino acids: CASSYSGQLFNGYTF. CDR3 in DNA: TGTGCCAGCAGTTACTCTGGACAGCTATTTAATGGCTACACCTTC. The V call is TRBV6-5, the J call TRBJ1-2, with D possibly TRBD1 on 6 matching bases. CDR1 MNHEY and CDR2 SVGAGI come from the germline V gene. CDR3 length: 15 amino acids. V was clipped by 0 bases and J by 6 bases, with 14 bases between them.